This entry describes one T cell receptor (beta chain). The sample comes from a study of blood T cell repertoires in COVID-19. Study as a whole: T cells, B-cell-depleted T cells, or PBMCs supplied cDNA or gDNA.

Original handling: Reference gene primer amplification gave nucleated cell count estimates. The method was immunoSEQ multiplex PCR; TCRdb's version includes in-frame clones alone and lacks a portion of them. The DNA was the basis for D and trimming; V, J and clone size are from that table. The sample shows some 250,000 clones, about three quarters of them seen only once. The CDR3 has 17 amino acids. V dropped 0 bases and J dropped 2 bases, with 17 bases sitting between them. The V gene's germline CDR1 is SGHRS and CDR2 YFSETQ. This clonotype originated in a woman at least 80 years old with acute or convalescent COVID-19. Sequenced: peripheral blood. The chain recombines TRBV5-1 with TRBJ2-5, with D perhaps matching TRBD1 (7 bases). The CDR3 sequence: CASSLDLSGGIQETQYF. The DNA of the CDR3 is TGCGCCAGCAGCTTGGATCTTTCAGGGGGGATACAAGAGACCCAGTACTTC.